The rows below give T cell receptor beta chains drawn from one sample of a study of blood T cell repertoires in COVID-19. Using immunoSEQ multiplex PCR, the repertoire was profiled, and TCRdb retains in-frame clones only, with some absent. This repertoire shows hundreds of thousands of clones, about 89% found once; its top ten account for approximately 8.8%. The sequencing input was PBMCs or T cells enriched from blood (not recorded which). All receptors derive from a woman aged 35 to 49 who had recovered from COVID-19. The CDR3 runs from the conserved cysteine through the conserved F or W. A D gene is named only where the DNA matches it firmly. The size entry is marked missing in some rows and otherwise reads once, few, many or a size class.

J: TRBJ1-1; V: TRBV30; size: once; D: .; DNA: TGTGCCTGGAGTGGGGGACAACAGATTCAAGCTTTCTTT; CDR3: CAWSGGQQIQAFF
J: TRBJ2-1; V: TRBV7-2; size: .; D: TRBD2; DNA: TGTGCCAGCAGCCCCTTGGGACTAGCGATACCCAATGAGCAGTTCTTC; CDR3: CASSPLGLAIPNEQFF
J: TRBJ2-7; V: TRBV27; size: .; D: TRBD1; DNA: TGTGCCAGCAGTCCCCTAACAGGGGGCAGGAACGAGCAGTACTTC; CDR3: CASSPLTGGRNEQYF
J: TRBJ1-2; V: TRBV23-1; size: .; D: .; DNA: TGCGCCAGCAGCCATGCCAGGGTCAGCCATGGCTACACCTTC; CDR3: CASSHARVSHGYTF
J: TRBJ2-5; V: TRBV9; size: .; D: TRBD2; DNA: TGTGCCAGCAGCGGAAGGACTAGCGGGGGTAAAGAGACCCAGTACTTC; CDR3: CASSGRTSGGKETQYF
J: TRBJ1-1; V: TRBV29-1; size: .; D: .; DNA: TGCAGCGTTGATGAGGGCCCAGAAGCTTTCTTT; CDR3: CSVDEGPEAFF
J: TRBJ1-1; V: TRBV29-1; size: .; D: .; DNA: TGCAGCGTTGACGAACAGGCTAGAACTGTGGCTTTCTTT; CDR3: CSVDEQARTVAFF
J: TRBJ1-5; V: TRBV30; size: .; D: .; DNA: TGTGCCTGGAGTATGAATTTTGTAGCAAATCAGCCCCAGCATTTT; CDR3: CAWSMNFVANQPQHF
J: TRBJ1-1; V: TRBV19; size: .; D: .; DNA: TGTGCCAGTAGTACCCGTTCAGGGGCAACAAAGGACACTGAAGCTTTCTTT; CDR3: CASSTRSGATKDTEAFF
J: TRBJ2-3; V: TRBV9; size: .; D: TRBD2; DNA: TGTGCCAGCAGCGCCCGTCCCCTCCTCCTAGCGGGAGGGCCGAATACGCAGTATTTT; CDR3: CASSARPLLLAGGPNTQYF
J: TRBJ2-7; V: TRBV7-9; size: .; D: .; DNA: TGTGCCAGCAGCTCCCACACGTACGAGCAGTACTTC; CDR3: CASSSHTYEQYF
J: TRBJ2-1; V: TRBV10-1; size: few; D: TRBD2; DNA: TGCGCCAGCAGTGGGGCTAGCGGGGACTACAATGAGCAGTTCTTC; CDR3: CASSGASGDYNEQFF
J: TRBJ2-3; V: TRBV7-3; size: .; D: TRBD2; DNA: TGTGCCAGCAGCTCCGGACTAGCGGGGATAGCAGATACGCAGTATTTT; CDR3: CASSSGLAGIADTQYF
J: TRBJ2-1; V: TRBV4-3; size: .; D: .; DNA: TGCGCCAGCAGCCAAGAAATAGCGGCTTCCTACAATGAGCAGTTCTTC; CDR3: CASSQEIAASYNEQFF
J: TRBJ2-4; V: TRBV7-2; size: .; D: TRBD2; DNA: TGTGCCAGCAGCCTAAGCCTAGCGGGGGGGCCGGACTTC; CDR3: CASSLSLAGGPDF
J: TRBJ1-1; V: TRBV19; size: .; D: .; DNA: TGTGCCAGTAGTTTCCCCCGCGGTGAAGCTTTCTTT; CDR3: CASSFPRGEAFF
J: TRBJ2-3; V: TRBV21-1; size: few; D: .; DNA: TGTGCCAGCAGCGCTCAGACTAGAAACACAGATACGCAGTATTTT; CDR3: CASSAQTRNTDTQYF
J: TRBJ1-1; V: TRBV7-6; size: .; D: TRBD1; DNA: TGTGCCAGCAGCTCGCCCGGGACAGGGGGCGGGTTGGGCACTGAAGCTTTCTTT; CDR3: CASSSPGTGGGLGTEAFF
J: TRBJ1-2; V: TRBV5-4; size: .; D: .; DNA: TGTGCCAGCAGCGGCGGACAGATCTTCTATGGCTACACCTTC; CDR3: CASSGGQIFYGYTF
J: TRBJ1-5; V: TRBV6-5; size: .; D: .; DNA: TGTGCCACCCAGGGGCCGAATCAGCCCCAGCATTTT; CDR3: CATQGPNQPQHF
J: TRBJ1-1; V: TRBV28; size: .; D: .; DNA: TGTGCCAGCTTCACAGTATATGAAGCTTTCTTT; CDR3: CASFTVYEAFF
J: TRBJ1-2; V: TRBV10-2; size: few; D: .; DNA: TGCGCCACACGACAGGATAACTATGGCTACACCTTC; CDR3: CATRQDNYGYTF
J: TRBJ2-2; V: TRBV11-3; size: .; D: TRBD2; DNA: TGTGCCAGCAGCTTAGATCTTTTGACAGCGGGAACCGGGGAGCTGTTTTTT; CDR3: CASSLDLLTAGTGELFF
J: TRBJ1-5; V: TRBV2; size: once; D: TRBD1; DNA: TGTGCCAGCACCGAACGACAGGGGAAATCCAATCAGCCCCAGCATTTT; CDR3: CASTERQGKSNQPQHF
J: TRBJ1-3; V: TRBV7-9; size: once; D: TRBD1; DNA: TGTGCCAGCAGCTCCTGGGACAGCTCTAACACCATATATTTT; CDR3: CASSSWDSSNTIYF
J: TRBJ2-7; V: TRBV12-3/TRBV12-4; size: .; D: .; DNA: TGTGCCAGCAGTTTAGGGGGGGACGAGCAGTACTTC; CDR3: CASSLGGDEQYF
J: TRBJ2-6; V: TRBV18; size: .; D: TRBD1; DNA: TGTGCCAGCTCACCACGACAGGGGCGCTCTGGGGCCAACGTCCTGACTTTC; CDR3: CASSPRQGRSGANVLTF
J: TRBJ1-2; V: TRBV6-2/TRBV6-3; size: .; D: TRBD1; DNA: TGTGCCAGCAGTTACAGACAGGGGGTCCGTTATGGCTACACCTTC; CDR3: CASSYRQGVRYGYTF
J: TRBJ1-1; V: TRBV4-3; size: .; D: .; DNA: TGCGCCAGCAGCCAAGTAGGCCAGGCGAACACTGAAGCTTTCTTT; CDR3: CASSQVGQANTEAFF
J: TRBJ2-1; V: TRBV27; size: .; D: .; DNA: TGTGCCAGCAGTTTAAAGGGTAGCGTGGTCGGCTCCTACAATGAGCAGTTCTTC; CDR3: CASSLKGSVVGSYNEQFF
J: TRBJ2-1; V: TRBV4-3; size: .; D: TRBD1; DNA: TGCGCCAGCAGCCAAGTAGGCACAGGGGTATACAATGAGCAGTTCTTC; CDR3: CASSQVGTGVYNEQFF
J: TRBJ1-1; V: TRBV27; size: .; D: .; DNA: TGTGCCAGCAGTTGGATCGGGGAAACTGAAGCTTTCTTT; CDR3: CASSWIGETEAFF
J: TRBJ2-3; V: TRBV5-1; size: .; D: TRBD2; DNA: TGCGCCAGCAGCCTCCTCGGACTAGCGGGAGGAGGAGATACGCAGTATTTT; CDR3: CASSLLGLAGGGDTQYF
J: TRBJ2-1; V: TRBV2; size: .; D: TRBD2; DNA: TGTGCCAGCAGGTTAGCGGGGGGTGGCTACAATGAGCAGTTCTTC; CDR3: CASRLAGGGYNEQFF
J: TRBJ1-6; V: TRBV28; size: .; D: .; DNA: TGTGCCAGCAGGAAGCCCTTACAGAATTCACCCCTCCACTTT; CDR3: CASRKPLQNSPLHF
J: TRBJ1-1; V: TRBV6-5; size: .; D: .; DNA: TGTGCCAGCAGTCGTCCAACCAGGGGTCACACTGAAGCTTTCTTT; CDR3: CASSRPTRGHTEAFF
J: TRBJ2-5; V: TRBV24-1; size: .; D: TRBD2; DNA: TGTGCCACCAGTGAAGGGACTAGCGGGAGTCGAGCCCAGTACTTC; CDR3: CATSEGTSGSRAQYF
J: TRBJ1-1; V: TRBV30; size: .; D: .; DNA: TGTGCCTTCCGGTGGGGCGGCATAATGAACACTGAAGCTTTCTTT; CDR3: CAFRWGGIMNTEAFF
J: TRBJ2-7; V: TRBV12-3/TRBV12-4; size: .; D: .; DNA: TGTGCCAGCAGCCCACAAAAGGGGAACGAGCAGTACTTC; CDR3: CASSPQKGNEQYF
J: TRBJ2-1; V: TRBV7-6; size: .; D: TRBD1; DNA: TGTGCCAGCAGCCCAGGCCCCCCCGGGACAGGGAAGGGTGAGCAGTTCTTC; CDR3: CASSPGPPGTGKGEQFF
J: TRBJ2-3; V: TRBV29-1; size: .; D: TRBD2; DNA: TGCAGCCTCGCCTCCCTAGCGGGAGACCCAGATACGCAGTATTTT; CDR3: CSLASLAGDPDTQYF
J: TRBJ1-2; V: TRBV11-2; size: .; D: .; DNA: TGTGCCAGCAGCTTGGGAACCAGAGAGGGCTATGGCTACACCTTC; CDR3: CASSLGTREGYGYTF
J: TRBJ1-3; V: TRBV7-3; size: .; D: .; DNA: TGTGCCAGCTTCGGGACAGGAAACACCATATATTTT; CDR3: CASFGTGNTIYF
J: TRBJ1-5; V: TRBV25-1; size: .; D: .; DNA: TGTGCCAGCAGTAGCGGGACTTTCAATCAGCCCCAGCATTTT; CDR3: CASSSGTFNQPQHF
J: TRBJ1-6; V: TRBV5-1; size: once; D: .; DNA: TGCGCCAGCAGCTTGCAAGGGGCCGTTGGTAATTCACCCCTCCACTTT; CDR3: CASSLQGAVGNSPLHF
J: TRBJ2-1; V: TRBV3-1/TRBV3-2; size: few; D: TRBD2; DNA: TGTGCCAGCAGCCTCAGCGGGAGGTACAATGAGCAGTTCTTC; CDR3: CASSLSGRYNEQFF
J: TRBJ2-3; V: TRBV7-6; size: .; D: TRBD2; DNA: TGTGCCAGCAGCCCAAGGACTAGCGGGAGTGGCTTAGATACGCAGTATTTT; CDR3: CASSPRTSGSGLDTQYF
J: TRBJ2-7; V: TRBV4-1; size: .; D: TRBD1; DNA: TGCGCCAGCAGCCATACCGGGACAGGCTACGAGCAGTACTTC; CDR3: CASSHTGTGYEQYF
J: TRBJ2-5; V: TRBV3-1/TRBV3-2; size: .; D: .; DNA: TGTGCCAGCAGCAACAGGGCGATCCAAGAGACCCAGTACTTC; CDR3: CASSNRAIQETQYF
J: TRBJ2-7; V: TRBV27; size: .; D: TRBD2; DNA: TGTGCCAGCAGTCCGAGAGGGCGGGAGGTTGAGCAGTACTTC; CDR3: CASSPRGREVEQYF
J: TRBJ2-5; V: TRBV3-1/TRBV3-2; size: .; D: TRBD2; DNA: TGTGCCAGCAGCCAAGGAGTCGCGGGAGGAGAAGAGACCCAGTACTTC; CDR3: CASSQGVAGGEETQYF
J: TRBJ2-7; V: TRBV18; size: .; D: .; DNA: TGTGCCAGCTCACAAACTAGGAACTACTACGAGCAGTACTTC; CDR3: CASSQTRNYYEQYF
J: TRBJ1-2; V: TRBV27; size: .; D: TRBD1; DNA: TGTGCCAGCAGCTTCGGACAGGGGGCATATGGCTACACCTTC; CDR3: CASSFGQGAYGYTF
J: TRBJ1-2; V: TRBV19; size: .; D: .; DNA: TGTGCCAGTCGTTGGGTGGGGCGGACCTATGGCTACACCTTC; CDR3: CASRWVGRTYGYTF
J: TRBJ2-7; V: TRBV5-5; size: .; D: .; DNA: TGTGCCAGCAGCTTGTTAGTACAGAACACAGGATCGTACGAGCAGTACTTC; CDR3: CASSLLVQNTGSYEQYF